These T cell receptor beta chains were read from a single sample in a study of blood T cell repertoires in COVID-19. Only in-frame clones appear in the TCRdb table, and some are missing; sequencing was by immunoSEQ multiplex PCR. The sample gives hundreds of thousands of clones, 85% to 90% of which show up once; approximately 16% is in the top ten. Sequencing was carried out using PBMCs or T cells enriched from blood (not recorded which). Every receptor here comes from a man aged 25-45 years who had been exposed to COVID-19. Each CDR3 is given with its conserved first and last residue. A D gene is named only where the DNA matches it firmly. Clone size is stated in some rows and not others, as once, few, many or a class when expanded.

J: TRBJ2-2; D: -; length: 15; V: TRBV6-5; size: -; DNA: TGTGCCAGCAGTTACCCAGGGGCCGACACCGGGGAGCTGTTTTTT; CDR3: CASSYPGADTGELFF
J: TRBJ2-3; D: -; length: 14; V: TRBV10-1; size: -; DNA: TGCGCCAGCAGTGTGCCCGGGACACAAGATACGCAGTATTTT; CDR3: CASSVPGTQDTQYF
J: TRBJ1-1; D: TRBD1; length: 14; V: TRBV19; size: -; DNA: TGTGCCAGCTTCCAGGGACAGTTGAACACTGAAGCTTTCTTT; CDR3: CASFQGQLNTEAFF
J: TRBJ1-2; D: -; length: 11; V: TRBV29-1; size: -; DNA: TGCAGCGTTGGCAGTAACTATGGCTACACCTTC; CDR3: CSVGSNYGYTF
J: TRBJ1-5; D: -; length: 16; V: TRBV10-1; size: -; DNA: TGCGCCAGCAGTGAGTCAGAGTCCCAGGGATATCAGCCCCAGCATTTT; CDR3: CASSESESQGYQPQHF
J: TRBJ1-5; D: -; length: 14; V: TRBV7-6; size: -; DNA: TGTGCCAGCAGCTTATCAGGGTTCAATCAGCCCCAGCATTTT; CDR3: CASSLSGFNQPQHF
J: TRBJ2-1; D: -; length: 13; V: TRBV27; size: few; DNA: TGTGCCAGCAGTTTTGGGGGCCAGAATGAGCAGTTCTTC; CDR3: CASSFGGQNEQFF
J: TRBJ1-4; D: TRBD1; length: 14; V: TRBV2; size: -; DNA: TGTGCCAGCAGCGGGGACAGGGGAATTGAAAAACTGTTTTTT; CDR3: CASSGDRGIEKLFF
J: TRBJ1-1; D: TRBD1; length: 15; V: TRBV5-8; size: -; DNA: TGTGCCAGCAGCGTGACAGGGGCAATGAACACTGAAGCTTTCTTT; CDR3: CASSVTGAMNTEAFF
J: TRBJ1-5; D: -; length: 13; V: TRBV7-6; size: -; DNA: TGTGCCAGCAGCCTCAGTCACAATCAGCCCCAGCATTTT; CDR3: CASSLSHNQPQHF
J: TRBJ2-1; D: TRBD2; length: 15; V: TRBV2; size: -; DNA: TGTGCCAGTACGGGACTAGCGGGGCCTAGCGATGAGCAGTTCTTC; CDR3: CASTGLAGPSDEQFF